The 7 T cell receptor beta chains below all came from one sample that was sequenced in a study of response to subunit inactivated influenza vaccine. TCRdb passed the RT-PCR reads through MiXCR, listing each CDR3 protein once. The data contain about half a million distinct CDR3 sequences, over 9.5% of them singletons. The sequencing used PBMCs from blood, collected 35 to 45 days after vaccination. The receptors stem from a man aged 50 to 59 who received an inactivated influenza vaccine.

The rearrangement uses TRBV20-1 and TRBJ1-1; TRBD1 agrees at 7 bases. The CDR3 totals 15 residues. CDR1 and CDR2 (germline): DFQATT, SNEGSKA (reference sequence). V was clipped by 3 bases and J by 0 bases; unmatched bases: 7. The CDR3 is CSASRPTGLNTEAFF. The CDR3 bases are TGCAGTGCTAGTAGGCCGACAGGGCTGAACACTGAAGCTTTCTTT.

This clonotype was seen ten or more times. The chain is built from TRBV7-2 and TRBJ2-7; weak D call: TRBD1 (5 bases). Trimming shortened V by 2 bases and J by 9 bases, and 20 bases separated the two germline ends. This CDR3 spans 15 amino acids. Germline V lookup: CDR1 SGHTA, CDR2 FQGNSA. The CDR3 nucleotides are TGTGCCAGCAGCTTAAGACAGCCCAAGGTTGATGGGCAGTACTTC. Its translation: CASSLRQPKVDGQYF.

This clonotype was seen only a few times. CDR3 sequence: CASSLTSGGIGGELFF. The CDR3, as DNA: TGTGCCAGCAGCCTAACTAGCGGGGGTATCGGCGGGGAGCTGTTTTTT. The chain carries TRBV7-6 and TRBJ2-2, with 11 bases matching TRBD2. This CDR3 is built from 16 residues. V lost 5 bases to trimming and J lost 7 bases; unmatched junction nucleotides: 9. CDR1 and CDR2 (germline): SGHVS, FNYEAQ.

This clonotype was counted between two and nine times. The gene calls are TRBV5-5 and TRBJ1-1, with D possibly matching TRBD1 (5 bases). Germline V gene data show CDR1 as SGHKS and CDR2 as YYEKEE (reference sequence). There are 14 residues in the CDR3. The ends were cut back, 7 bases at V and 0 bases at J, with 13 bases in the middle. As DNA, the CDR3 is TGTGCCAGCGGTCAGGGCCGCTTGAACACTGAAGCTTTCTTT. This gives the protein CASGQGRLNTEAFF.

This clonotype has more than one count but fewer than ten. The chain couples TRBV16 to TRBJ1-1; D may be TRBD1 (5 bases). CDR1 is KGHSY, CDR2 FQNENV, per germline. The CDR3 consists of 16 residues. V was cut by 4 bases and J by 1 base, with 16 bases left in between. In nucleotides, the CDR3 is TGTGCCAGCAGCCCTCCCCGGAGAGGGGCGAACACTGAAGCTTTCTTT. It is translated as CASSPPRRGANTEAFF.

The chain joins TRBV7-2 to TRBJ2-5; TRBD2 agrees at 15 bases. The V gene end was trimmed by 5 bases and the J gene end by 5 bases; junction bases not matched to a gene: 3. Per germline, CDR1 SGHTA and CDR2 FQGNSA. CDR3 length: 15 amino acids. CDR3 sequence reads: CASSRGTSGGETQYF. The DNA for the CDR3 is TGTGCCAGCAGCCGTGGGACTAGCGGGGGGGAGACCCAGTACTTC.

V and J are TRBV6-1 and TRBJ1-1; 10 bases agree with TRBD1. The germline V gene has CDR1 MNHNS and CDR2 SASEGT. This CDR3 comprises 17 residues. The V and J ends lost 6 bases and 4 bases, in that order; junction bases with no gene match: 14. CDR3 in amino acids: CASSNAWTGGWGTEAFF. The CDR3 nucleotides are TGTGCCAGCAGCAATGCTTGGACAGGGGGATGGGGCACTGAAGCTTTCTTT.